The sequence of this T cell receptor beta chain was determined in a study of blood T cell repertoires in COVID-19. Across the study: Donors in the United States, Italy and Spain gave samples during acute or convalescent COVID-19.

In the authors' methods: By means of reference gene primer amplification, nucleated cell counts were estimated. Method: immunoSEQ multiplex PCR; TCRdb's copy keeps in-frame clones and lacks some. The V and J calls and clone size come from that table; D and trimming were worked out from the DNA. The table records around 300,000 clones, 70% to 90% of them present only once. The length of the CDR3 is 15 residues. V lost 1 base and J 2 bases, leaving 9 bases between the germline ends. CDR1 and CDR2 from the germline V gene are LGHNA and YNFKEQ. The chain employs TRBV4-2 and TRBJ1-5, with D possibly being TRBD1 (5 bases). This receptor was identified in a woman aged 40 to 55 with acute or convalescent COVID-19. Specimen: peripheral blood. The CDR3 loop reads CASSQAGSGNQPQHF. The CDR3 DNA reads as TGTGCCAGCAGCCAAGCAGGGTCTGGCAATCAGCCCCAGCATTTT.